Shown below are 15 T cell receptor beta chains from a single sample sequenced in a study of vaccination effects on CD4 cells after COVID-19. These TCRs are of unknown antigen specificity. Sequenced by immunoSEQ multiplex PCR; TCRdb stores in-frame clones only, minus some. The sample contains 55,000 to 80,000 clones, about 80% of which appear only once. Prior to sequencing, the ViraFEST assay stimulated PBMC with viral peptide pools, which expanded the antigen-specific CD4+ T cells. Isolating CD4+ T cells followed approximately nine days of culture. None of the vaccinated had previously contracted SARS-CoV-2, and their nucleocapsid antibodies tested negative. The sequenced sample was CD4+ T cells from PBMCs cultured with SARS-CoV-2 spike peptides, obtained before COVID-19 vaccination. These receptors came from a human donor who received a COVID-19 vaccine.

The chain joins TRBV2 to TRBJ1-3; D may be TRBD1 (5 bases). This CDR3 has 15 amino acids. Trimming shortened V by 2 bases and J by 2 bases, and 10 bases separated the two germline ends. CDR1 and CDR2 from the germline V gene are SNHLY and FYNNEI. CDR3 sequence reads: CASSEWQGAGNTIYF. Here the CDR3 DNA reads TGTGCCAGCAGTGAATGGCAGGGAGCTGGAAACACCATATATTTT.

The chain carries TRBV27 and TRBJ1-2; D is ambiguous. The CDR3 totals 11 residues. Per germline, CDR1 MNHEY and CDR2 SMNVEV (reference sequence). The V end was cut by 5 bases, the J end by 8 bases, with 9 bases between. The CDR3, as DNA: TGTGCCAGCAGTGGGTTTGGAGGCTACACCTTC. Translation: CASSGFGGYTF.

A single count supports this clone. The V and J genes are TRBV18 and TRBJ2-5; the D is unclear. V was trimmed by 2 bases and J by 3 bases, leaving 7 bases between them. CDR1 and CDR2 from the germline V gene are KGHSH and LQKENI. CDR3 size: 13 residues. CDR3: CASSPGVEETQYF. The CDR3 DNA sequence: TGTGCCAGCTCACCAGGGGTCGAAGAGACCCAGTACTTC.

The gene calls are TRBV7-9 and TRBJ1-4; D is possibly TRBD1 (5 bases). The CDR3 consists of 15 residues. The V end was cut by 4 bases, the J end by 2 bases, with 11 bases between. The germline CDR1 and CDR2 sequences are SEHNR and FQNEAQ (reference sequence). The CDR3 region is CASSSRGETNEKLFF. Here the CDR3 DNA reads TGTGCCAGCAGCTCTAGAGGGGAGACTAATGAAAAACTGTTTTTT.

The chain combines TRBV7-9 with TRBJ2-3, with a tentative D call TRBD2 (7 bases). The CDR3 extends over 19 amino acids. Germline values: CDR1 SEHNR, CDR2 FQNEAQ (reference sequence). V was clipped by 2 bases and J by 0 bases, with 21 bases between them. Here the CDR3 DNA reads TGTGCCAGCAGCTTATCCCGCTCCGGGGGGCCCTCTAGCACAGATACGCAGTATTTT. Encoded protein: CASSLSRSGGPSSTDTQYF.

The rearrangement joins TRBV11-2 to TRBJ1-6, with a weak D call TRBD1 (6 bases). CDR1 is SGHAT and CDR2 is FQNNGV in the germline V gene. V gave up 0 bases and J gave up 9 bases, with 24 bases separating them. The CDR3 runs 19 residues. The CDR3 DNA sequence: TGTGCCAGCAGCTTAGATATGAGGGGAGCCAGGGGCTTAGGTTCACCCCTCCACTTT. Amino acid sequence: CASSLDMRGARGLGSPLHF.

The gene calls are TRBV5-4 and TRBJ1-1; D call uncertain. CDR1 is SGHNT and CDR2 is YYREEE in the germline V gene (reference sequence). Trimming shortened V by 4 bases and J by 1 base, and 8 bases separated the two germline ends. This CDR3 is 13 amino acids long. For the CDR3, the DNA is TGTGCCAGCAGCGGACTGCAGAACACTGAAGCTTTCTTT. Protein sequence: CASSGLQNTEAFF.

In nucleotides, the CDR3 is TGTGCCAGCCCCAGGGACCGCGCGGGTACGAACACTGAAGCTTTCTTT. This sequence encodes CASPRDRAGTNTEAFF. V gene TRBV28 combines with J gene TRBJ1-1, with a possible D match to TRBD1 (5 bases). Germline CDR1 and CDR2: MDHEN and SYDVKM. Trimming took off 8 bases at V and 1 base at J, with 20 bases between the two ends. The CDR3 has 16 amino acids.

The chain is built from TRBV5-1 and TRBJ2-7; D is unresolved. CDR1 and CDR2 (germline): SGHRS, YFSETQ. This CDR3 is 13 amino acids long. V gave up 1 base and J gave up 4 bases, with 9 bases separating them. Written as DNA, the CDR3 is TGCGCCAGCAGCTTGTTATCTGGATACGAGCAGTACGTC. Translating gives CASSLLSGYEQYV.

The J gene is TRBJ2-1, the V gene TRBV12-3 or TRBV12-4; D not certain. With 10 bases removed from V and 7 bases from J, the gap between germline ends came to 17 bases. The CDR3 has 13 residues. This CDR3 is CAMAVRRLNEQFF. CDR3 DNA sequence: TGTGCCATGGCCGTCCGCAGATTGAATGAGCAGTTCTTC.

The rearrangement links TRBV7-2 to TRBJ2-5, with 11 bases aligning to TRBD2. The length of the CDR3 is 14 residues. V lost 3 bases and J lost 4; bases outside the gene matches: 1. The germline gives CDR1 SGHTA, CDR2 FQGNSA. The CDR3 DNA is TGTGCCAGCAGCTTCGGACTAGCGGGAGAGACCCAGTACTTC. Its protein product is CASSFGLAGETQYF.

The chain links TRBV6-5 to TRBJ1-4; TRBD1 matches 9 bases. The germline gives CDR1 MNHEY, CDR2 SVGAGI. After removal of 5 bases from V and 8 bases from J, the junction contained 6 bases not matched to a gene. CDR3 length: 14 residues. The CDR3 region has the DNA TGTGCCAGCAGTATACGACAGGGGGGAGAAAAACTGTTTTTT. Translating it yields CASSIRQGGEKLFF.

V and J are TRBV6-1 and TRBJ2-5; no clear D gene. Germline V CDR1 and CDR2: MNHNS, SASEGT. The germline V and J ends were trimmed by 2 bases and 5 bases, with 12 bases remaining between them. This CDR3 is built from 14 residues. The CDR3 region is CASSEFRVSETQYF. In DNA form, the CDR3 reads TGTGCCAGCAGTGAATTTAGGGTTTCGGAGACCCAGTACTTC.

The rearrangement uses TRBV11-2 and TRBJ2-7; D gene uncertain. CDR1 is SGHAT, CDR2 FQNNGV, per germline. V gave up 4 bases and J gave up 6 bases, with 19 bases separating them. The CDR3 has 15 residues. The CDR3 DNA follows: TGTGCCAGCAGCTCCCGGATGGGGTATCGTTCCGAGCAGTACGTC. Its protein product is CASSSRMGYRSEQYV.

The CDR3 reads CAWSPLGWTGTTGELFF. As DNA, the CDR3 is TGTGCCTGGAGTCCACTGGGTTGGACAGGGACCACCGGGGAGCTGTTTTTT. V and J are TRBV30 and TRBJ2-2; 8 bases map to TRBD1. This CDR3 contains 17 residues. V lost 2 bases and J lost 4; bases outside the gene matches: 12. CDR1 is GTSNPN and CDR2 is SVGIG in the germline V gene (reference sequence).